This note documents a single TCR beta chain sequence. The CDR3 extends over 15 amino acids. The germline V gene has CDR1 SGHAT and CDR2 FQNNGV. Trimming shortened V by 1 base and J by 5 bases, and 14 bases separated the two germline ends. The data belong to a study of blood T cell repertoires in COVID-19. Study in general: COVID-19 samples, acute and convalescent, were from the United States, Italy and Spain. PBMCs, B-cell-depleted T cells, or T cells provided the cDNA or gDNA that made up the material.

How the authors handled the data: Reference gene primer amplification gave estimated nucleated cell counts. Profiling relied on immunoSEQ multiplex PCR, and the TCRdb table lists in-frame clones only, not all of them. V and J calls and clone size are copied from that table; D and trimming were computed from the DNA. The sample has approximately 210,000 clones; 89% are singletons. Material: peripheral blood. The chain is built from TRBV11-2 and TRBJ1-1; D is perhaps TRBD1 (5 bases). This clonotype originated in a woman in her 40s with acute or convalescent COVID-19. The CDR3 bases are TGTGCCAGCAGCTTAGTGGGGGGGTCGAGGACTGAAGCTTTCTTT. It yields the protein CASSLVGGSRTEAFF.